This T cell receptor beta chain was profiled in a study of T cells in lung cancer brain metastases. This CDR3 spans 16 amino acids. Trimming shortened V by 1 base and J by 2 bases, and 13 bases separated the two germline ends. CDR1 is MGHDK, CDR2 SYGVNS, per germline. Here immunoSEQ multiplex PCR was the method, and the copy in TCRdb shows in-frame clones only, minus some. The sample records more than 750 clones, approximately 85% being singletons. Either synchronous oligometastatic disease or delayed solitary brain metastasis recurrence led to resection. This sequence was found in a man in his 70s with non-small cell lung cancer that had spread to the brain. Sequencing was done on a sample of tumor tissue from a brain metastasis. The rearrangement joins TRBV25-1 to TRBJ2-3; D call uncertain. The CDR3 reads CASSEWGRDLTDTQYF. Here the CDR3 DNA reads TGTGCCAGCAGTGAATGGGGAAGGGATCTCACAGATACGCAGTATTTT.